What follows are 30 T cell receptor beta chains derived from one specimen sequenced in a study of shared clonotypes between healthy human individuals. The data were produced by immunoSEQ multiplex PCR, yet TCRdb's version contains in-frame clones alone and is incomplete. The data hold about 2.3 million clones, with over 90% observed a single time. The sequenced sample consisted of naive CD4+ T cells from PBMCs. Specified subset: CD45RA+ positively selected. These receptors were obtained from a man younger than 30 in good health. Some clones in this sample may be carry-over from other donors' samples.

This sequence joins TRBV28 and TRBJ2-3, with 8 positions matching TRBD1. The CDR3 has 15 amino acids. V lost 5 bases and J lost 2; bases outside the gene matches: 6. Germline-derived CDR1 and CDR2 are MDHEN and SYDVKM. The CDR3 DNA is TGTGCCAGCAGTCCCACGGGACAGGCCACAGATACGCAGTATTTT. It yields the protein CASSPTGQATDTQYF.

The chain uses TRBV5-8 and TRBJ2-5, with D possibly being TRBD1 or TRBD2 (5 bases each). CDR3 length: 15 residues. The ends were cut back, 2 bases at V and 5 bases at J, with 16 bases in the middle. Germline V gene lookup returns CDR1 SGHTS and CDR2 YDEGEE. The CDR3 DNA reads as TGTGCCAGCAGCTTTCGGGACCACGGGTGGGAGACCCAGTACTTC. The encoded protein is CASSFRDHGWETQYF.

This chain uses TRBV30 with TRBJ2-1; maybe TRBD1 (5 bases). Germline V gene data show CDR1 as GTSNPN and CDR2 as SVGIG (reference sequence). The germline V and J ends were trimmed by 5 bases and 10 bases, with 18 bases remaining between them. The CDR3 totals 13 residues. CDR3 loop: CAWDPRVDGEQFF. Written as DNA, the CDR3 is TGTGCCTGGGACCCCAGGGTGGACGGGGAGCAGTTCTTC.

This rearrangement joins TRBV6-1 to TRBJ2-7, with D uncertain. Germline lookup yields CDR1 MNHNS and CDR2 SASEGT. Between the trimmed V and J ends, which lost 6 bases and 5 bases, there was a span of 17 bases. There are 14 residues in the CDR3. CDR3 DNA sequence: TGTGCCAGCAGGGAAATGTATGGTTTCGACGAGCAGTACTTC. Translating gives CASREMYGFDEQYF.

This rearrangement joins TRBV21-1 to TRBJ2-7. TRBV21-1 is classified as a pseudogene. This CDR3 is built from 23 residues. CDR3 sequence (DNA): TGTGCCAGCAGCAAAAGTGTAGCGTGTGGGAGGGGGCCGACGACTAGTACTCTCTACGAGCAGTACTTC. Its protein product is CASSKSVACGRGPTTSTLYEQYF.

The gene calls are TRBV4-3 and TRBJ2-1; D is unclear. Germline CDR1 LGHNA, CDR2 YSLEER. Trimming left V 0 bases short and J 9 bases short, with 9 bases between. The CDR3 consists of 13 residues. The CDR3 is CASSQDLGGEQFF. CDR3 DNA sequence: TGCGCCAGCAGCCAAGATCTAGGCGGTGAGCAGTTCTTC.

This chain links TRBV28 with TRBJ1-5; a weak D match, TRBD1 (5 bases). CDR1 MDHEN and CDR2 SYDVKM come from the germline V gene. The CDR3 contains 14 residues. Trimming took 5 bases from V and 7 from J, leaving 15 bases between them. DNA of the CDR3: TGTGCCAGCAGTGCCGGGGCCGGCCCCCAGCCCCAGCATTTT. Amino acids: CASSAGAGPQPQHF.

The V call is TRBV11-2, the J call TRBJ2-6; D is uncertain. Germline V lookup: CDR1 SGHAT, CDR2 FQNNGV. The CDR3 extends over 17 amino acids. The V and J ends lost 1 base and 2 bases respectively, with 12 bases between them. CDR3 loop: CASSLAPTRTGANVLTF. The CDR3 bases are TGTGCCAGCAGCTTAGCCCCCACCCGGACTGGGGCCAACGTCCTGACTTTC. Filled out from reference TRBV11-2 and TRBJ2-6, the complete variable domain reads EAGVAQSPRYKIIEKRQSVAFWCNPISGHATLYWYQQILGQGPKLLIQFQNNGVVDDSQLPKDRFSAERLKGVDSTLKIQPAKLEDSAVYLCASSLAPTRTGANVLTFGAGSRLTVL.

The chain recombines TRBV18 with TRBJ2-1, with TRBD2 as a possible D gene (6 bases). CDR3 length: 17 residues. The germline V and J ends were trimmed by 0 bases and 2 bases, with 14 bases remaining between them. Germline V gene lookup returns CDR1 KGHSH and CDR2 LQKENI. The CDR3 DNA reads as TGTGCCAGCTCACCACCGGGCGGGGAACCTACCTACAATGAGCAGTTCTTC. This sequence encodes CASSPPGGEPTYNEQFF.

Worth noting for this clone: The sample holds other DNA sequences that translate to the same CDR3. This chain connects TRBV5-1 to TRBJ1-2, with 9 bases fitting TRBD1. CDR3 length equals 13 residues. Per the germline V gene, CDR1 is SGHRS and CDR2 is YFSETQ. J lost 4 bases, V lost 4 bases, and 2 bases had no gene match. The CDR3 sequence is CASSTGGSYGYTF. In nucleotides, the CDR3 is TGCGCCAGCAGCACAGGGGGCAGCTATGGCTACACCTTC.

The chain uses TRBV9 and TRBJ1-4, with TRBD1 identical over 7 bases. From germline, CDR1 is SGDLS and CDR2 YYNGEE. CDR3 length: 15 amino acids. V lost 5 bases, J lost 3 bases, and 7 bases stayed unmatched. This CDR3 is CASSRQGKANEKLFF. CDR3 sequence (DNA): TGTGCCAGCAGTAGACAGGGAAAAGCTAATGAAAAACTGTTTTTT.

This clone was detected a few times. This CDR3 is also generated by other DNA sequences in the sample. The chain carries TRBV28 and TRBJ1-2; D call uncertain. From germline, CDR1 is MDHEN and CDR2 SYDVKM. This CDR3 spans 12 amino acids. V lost 3 bases to trimming and J lost 4 bases, with 6 bases between them. The chain's CDR3 is CASSLRLYGYTF. CDR3 coding DNA: TGTGCCAGCAGTTTGCGGCTCTATGGCTACACCTTC.

V and J are TRBV6-5 and TRBJ1-4, with D possibly TRBD1 on 6 matching bases. The CDR3 is 13 amino acids. Germline V CDR1 and CDR2: MNHEY, SVGAGI. The V end lost 7 bases, the J end lost 2 bases, and 8 bases lay between the germline ends. CDR3 sequence reads: CASKGGTNEKLFF. The DNA of the CDR3 is TGTGCCAGCAAGGGGGGCACTAATGAAAAACTGTTTTTT.

The chain employs TRBV7-6 and TRBJ2-3, with D tentatively TRBD2 (5 bases). V dropped 5 bases and J dropped 1 base, with 10 bases sitting between them. This CDR3 is built from 14 residues. The germline gives CDR1 SGHVS, CDR2 FNYEAQ. The CDR3 sequence is CASSIGSGTDTQYF. The CDR3 nucleotides are TGTGCCAGCAGCATAGGGAGCGGCACAGATACGCAGTATTTT.

This chain connects TRBV2 to TRBJ2-3; D possibly matches TRBD1 or TRBD2 (5 bases each). The CDR3 extends over 15 amino acids. V lost 5 bases and J lost 5, with 17 bases in between. CDR1 is SNHLY, CDR2 FYNNEI, per germline. CDR3 bases: TGTGCCAGCAGTCCCACTCCCGTTGGGGGAGATACGCAGTATTTT. It codes for CASSPTPVGGDTQYF.

The chain joins TRBV4-2 to TRBJ2-7; D possibly corresponds to TRBD2 (5 bases). This CDR3 has 14 residues. The V end lost 1 base, the J end lost 5 bases, and 12 bases lay between the germline ends. From germline, CDR1 is LGHNA and CDR2 YNFKEQ. The CDR3 nucleotides read TGTGCCAGCAGCCAAGCGGGGTTGAAAGACGAGCAGTACTTC. Encoded protein: CASSQAGLKDEQYF.

The V and J genes are TRBV30 and TRBJ2-7; no clear D gene. Deletions cut 2 bases from V and 7 bases from J, with 15 bases between. Germline V gene data show CDR1 as GTSNPN and CDR2 as SVGIG (reference sequence). The CDR3 extends over 13 amino acids. CDR3 in DNA: TGTGCCTGGAGTACCTACGGACCGGGTGAGCAGTACTTC. Encoded protein: CAWSTYGPGEQYF.

The J gene is TRBJ2-1, the V gene TRBV6-6; no definite D call. There are 14 residues in the CDR3. Germline loops: CDR1 MNHNY, CDR2 SVGAGI (reference sequence). Trimming cost V 2 bases and J 0 bases, with 5 bases left between them. CDR3 bases: TGTGCCAGCAGTTACACCGTCTCCTACAATGAGCAGTTCTTC. Its translation: CASSYTVSYNEQFF.

This clone was detected once. The chain has TRBV12-5 and TRBJ2-7, with 8 bases aligning to TRBD1. With 1 base clipped from V and 6 bases from J, the junction kept 14 bases outside the gene matches. This CDR3 has 17 amino acids. Germline V CDR1 and CDR2: LGHNT, FRNRAP. The CDR3 loop is CASGLGFTTGEYCEQYF. The CDR3 DNA is TGTGCTAGTGGTTTGGGTTTTACGACAGGGGAATACTGCGAGCAGTACTTC.

On this clone itself: The sample contains more than one DNA sequence encoding this CDR3. This chain connects TRBV7-3 to TRBJ2-2; D might be TRBD1 or TRBD2, each matching 6 bases. V lost 3 bases to trimming and J lost 4 bases, with 9 bases between them. Germline CDR1 SGHTA, CDR2 FQGTGA. The CDR3 is 14 residues long. CDR3 nucleotide sequence: TGTGCCAGCAGCTTCGGAGGGGGCACCGGGGAGCTGTTTTTT. Translation gives CASSFGGGTGELFF.

The chain joins TRBV6-1 to TRBJ2-5, with 8 bases identical to TRBD1. With V trimmed by 6 bases and J by 2 bases, 8 bases remained unmatched. CDR1 and CDR2 (germline): MNHNS, SASEGT. This CDR3 region has 15 residues. The CDR3 loop reads CASRGGQVSQETQYF. The CDR3 DNA reads as TGTGCCAGCAGGGGGGGACAGGTTAGTCAAGAGACCCAGTACTTC.

A single count supports this clone. This sequence joins TRBV18 and TRBJ2-6; D possibly matches TRBD1 or TRBD2 (5 bases each). Germline V gene data show CDR1 as KGHSH and CDR2 as LQKENI. The V gene lost 2 bases and the J gene lost 0 bases, with 17 bases spanning the gap. The CDR3 is made up of 19 amino acids. CDR3 DNA sequence: TGTGCCAGCTCACCAGTAATGGGGACGCCCGGCTCTGGGGCCAACGTCCTGACTTTC. This codes for CASSPVMGTPGSGANVLTF. Variable domain in full (rest from reference TRBV18 and TRBJ2-6): NAGVMQNPRHLVRRRGQEARLRCSPMKGHSHVYWYRQLPEEGLKFMVYLQKENIIDESGMPKERFSAEFPKEGPSILRIQQVVRGDSAAYFCASSPVMGTPGSGANVLTFGAGSRLTVL.

This chain connects TRBV28 to TRBJ1-1, with D possibly being TRBD1 (5 bases). The germline CDR1 and CDR2 sequences are MDHEN and SYDVKM. The ends were cut back, 4 bases at V and 3 bases at J, with 15 bases in the middle. The CDR3 has 15 amino acids. The CDR3 bases are TGTGCCAGCAGTTGGGCGGGTAAAGGGGACACTGAAGCTTTCTTT. It encodes CASSWAGKGDTEAFF.

Concerning this clone: Distinct nucleotide sequences in the sample also encode this CDR3. The CDR3 region is CASSSTGTTEAFF. The CDR3 DNA follows: TGTGCCAGCAGCTCGACAGGGACGACTGAAGCTTTCTTT. This chain uses TRBV7-3 with TRBJ1-1; TRBD1 matches 7 bases. This CDR3 has 13 amino acids. Trimming at V came to 4 bases and at J to 5 bases, leaving 4 bases not matched to a gene. Germline V gene data show CDR1 as SGHTA and CDR2 as FQGTGA.

The V and J genes are TRBV29-1 and TRBJ2-3; D is undetermined. V gave up 4 bases and J gave up 1 base, with 6 bases separating them. The CDR3 has 12 residues. Germline CDR1 is SQVTM and CDR2 is ANQGSEA. CDR3 loop: CSVVGGTDTQYF. The CDR3 coding sequence is TGCAGCGTTGTTGGAGGCACAGATACGCAGTATTTT.

Concerning this clone: Additional DNA sequences in this sample encode the identical CDR3. The chain links TRBV7-2 to TRBJ2-1, with 9 bases aligning to TRBD1. V lost 4 bases to trimming and J lost 1 base; unmatched junction nucleotides: 2. Germline CDR1 is SGHTA and CDR2 is FQGNSA. The CDR3 length is 15 residues. The CDR3 reads CASSSGQGSYNEQFF. The CDR3 nucleotides read TGTGCCAGCAGCTCGGGACAGGGATCCTACAATGAGCAGTTCTTC.

The chain employs TRBV7-3 and TRBJ2-3; weak D call: TRBD1 (5 bases). V was pared by 2 bases and J by 4 bases, with 7 bases between. CDR1 is SGHTA, CDR2 FQGTGA, per germline. This CDR3 region has 13 residues. The CDR3 here is CASSLGASDTQYF. The CDR3 DNA follows: TGTGCCAGCAGCTTAGGGGCATCAGATACGCAGTATTTT.

The rearrangement joins TRBV6-5 to TRBJ1-5; D is unresolved. Germline CDR1 is MNHEY and CDR2 is SVGAGI. V shed 0 bases and J shed 2 bases, with 11 bases lying between them. The CDR3 is made up of 16 amino acids. CDR3 sequence reads: CASSYSGNGRNQPQHF. The CDR3 nucleotides are TGTGCCAGCAGTTACTCCGGTAATGGACGCAATCAGCCCCAGCATTTT.

The V gene is TRBV5-8, the J gene TRBJ1-1, with 9 bases that match TRBD1. The V segment lost 4 bases and the J segment 0 bases; nucleotides outside the gene matches: 13. The CDR3 consists of 18 residues. Germline assignment: CDR1 SGHTS and CDR2 YDEGEE. The CDR3 spells CASSQGTGTRTLNTEAFF. The CDR3 DNA is TGTGCCAGCAGCCAAGGGACAGGGACCCGAACCCTGAACACTGAAGCTTTCTTT.

The chain uses TRBV7-9 and TRBJ1-4; a weak D match, TRBD1 (6 bases). The germline CDR1 and CDR2 sequences are SEHNR and FQNEAQ (reference sequence). V was trimmed by 3 bases and J by 8 bases, leaving 16 bases between them. The CDR3 has 15 residues. CDR3 sequence reads: CASSLSWGAREKLFF. CDR3 nucleotides: TGTGCCAGCAGCTTGTCGTGGGGGGCTCGGGAAAAACTGTTTTTT.